Here is one T cell receptor (beta chain) with its context. The V gene lost 3 bases and the J gene lost 9 bases, with 12 bases spanning the gap. This CDR3 has 13 amino acids. Looked up from germline, CDR1 is KGHSH and CDR2 is LQKENI. This specimen belongs to a study of blood T cell repertoires in COVID-19. Generated by immunoSEQ multiplex PCR, the TCRdb table keeps only in-frame clones and is missing some. The sample consists of about 200,000 clones, roughly 87% of them appearing once. This sequence originates from a woman in her 30s who had recovered from COVID-19. The chain recombines TRBV18 with TRBJ2-1; maybe TRBD2 (6 bases). Material: PBMCs or T cells enriched from blood (not recorded which). This CDR3 is CASSPPRRGEQFF. CDR3 bases: TGTGCCAGCTCACCCCCTCGGAGGGGTGAGCAGTTCTTC.